This TCR beta chain was sequenced for a study of molecular identifiers for immune sequencing clone quantification. TCRdb re-called the PCR reads through MiXCR, storing one row per CDR3 protein. The table lists 85,000 to 100,000 distinct CDR3 sequences, 20% to 30% of them singletons. J was trimmed by 5 bases and V by 5 bases; bases with no gene match: 13. The CDR3 covers 16 residues. CDR1 and CDR2 (germline): SGHRS, YFSETQ. As to this clonotype: A read error may explain this, as a much larger clone is one base away.

V and J are TRBV5-1 and TRBJ2-7; TRBD1 matches 10 bases. The material sequenced was naive CD8+ T cells from blood, with Jurkat cell RNA spiked in. Subset: FACS-sorted CD8+CD4-CCR7+CD45RA+ naive T cells. The receptor comes from a human donor in good health. Some libraries in this study had Jurkat cell RNA spiked in. The chain's CDR3 is CASRNFPGQGFHEQYF. CDR3 coding DNA: TGCGCCAGCAGAAATTTCCCGGGACAGGGGTTCCACGAGCAGTACTTC.